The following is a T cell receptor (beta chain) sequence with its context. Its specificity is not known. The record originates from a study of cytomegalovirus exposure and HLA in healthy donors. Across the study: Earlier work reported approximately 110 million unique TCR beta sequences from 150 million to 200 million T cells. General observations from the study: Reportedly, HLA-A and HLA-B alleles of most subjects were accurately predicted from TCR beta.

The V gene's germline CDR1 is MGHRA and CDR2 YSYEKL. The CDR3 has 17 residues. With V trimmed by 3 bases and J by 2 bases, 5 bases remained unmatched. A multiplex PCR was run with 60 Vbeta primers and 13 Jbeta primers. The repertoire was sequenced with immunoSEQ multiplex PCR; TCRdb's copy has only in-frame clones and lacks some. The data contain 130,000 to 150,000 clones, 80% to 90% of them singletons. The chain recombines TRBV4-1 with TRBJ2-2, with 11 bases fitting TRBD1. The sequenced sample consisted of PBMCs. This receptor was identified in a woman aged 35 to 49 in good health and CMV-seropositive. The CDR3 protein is CASSHRDRGTNTGELFF. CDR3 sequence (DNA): TGCGCCAGCAGCCATCGGGACAGGGGGACAAACACCGGGGAGCTGTTTTTT.